This is a list of T cell receptor beta chains from one sample in a study of OX40 agonist ivuxolimab in advanced cancers. Sequencing was performed with immunoSEQ multiplex PCR; in TCRdb, only in-frame clones are kept and a portion is missing. The sample has approximately 76,000 clones; roughly 86% are singletons. The material sequenced was CD4+ or CD8+ T cells sorted from blood, taken in a trial of the OX40 agonist ivuxolimab. The receptors originated from an adult with an advanced solid tumor such as melanoma, head and neck, liver or kidney cancer. CDR3s include the opening cysteine and the closing phenylalanine or tryptophan. The D gene is left open where the match is weak. Clone size is shown for a subset of rows, as once, few, many or a class of expanded clone.

TRBV5-6	NA	TRBJ2-7	NA	CASSQTGYEQYF	TGTGCCAGCAGCCAGACAGGCTACGAGCAGTACTTC
TRBV27	NA	TRBJ2-3	TRBD2	CASSEGAGRGDTQYF	TGTGCCAGCAGTGAAGGAGCGGGGCGAGGAGATACGCAGTATTTT
TRBV18	NA	TRBJ1-2	TRBD1	CASSSPGQGRDGYTF	TGTGCCAGCTCATCACCGGGACAGGGGAGGGATGGCTACACCTTC
TRBV11-2	NA	TRBJ2-1	NA	CASNRRGSSYNEQFF	TGTGCCAGCAACCGACGGGGGAGCTCCTACAATGAGCAGTTCTTC
TRBV6-5	NA	TRBJ2-7	TRBD2	CASRSSGTSYEQYF	TGTGCCAGCAGATCTAGCGGGACCTCCTACGAGCAGTACTTC
TRBV6-1	NA	TRBJ1-5	NA	CASSEAELGRKYYSNQPQHF	TGTGCCAGCAGTGAAGCGGAATTAGGCAGAAAATATTATAGCAATCAGCCCCAGCATTTT
TRBV5-1	NA	TRBJ1-5	NA	CASSLGGSSNQPQHF	TGCGCCAGCAGCTTGGGAGGGAGTAGCAATCAGCCCCAGCATTTT
TRBV30	NA	TRBJ2-2	NA	CAWRAQTATPGELFF	TGTGCCTGGAGAGCCCAGACAGCAACACCCGGGGAGCTGTTTTTT
TRBV15	NA	TRBJ1-5	NA	CATSRDNSPGQPQHF	TGTGCCACCAGCAGAGATAACAGTCCGGGACAGCCCCAGCATTTT
TRBV30	NA	TRBJ1-5	NA	CAWSGAERGPQHF	TGTGCCTGGAGTGGGGCAGAGCGGGGGCCCCAGCATTTT
TRBV28	NA	TRBJ1-4	NA	CASSWVRVEKLFF	TGTGCCAGCAGTTGGGTCAGGGTTGAAAAACTGTTTTTT
TRBV10-3	NA	TRBJ2-3	TRBD2	CAISDHTSGSTDTQYF	TGTGCCATCAGTGACCATACTAGCGGTAGCACAGATACGCAGTATTTT
TRBV19	NA	TRBJ2-7	TRBD2	CASSTHHGGGEQYF	TGTGCCAGTAGTACCCACCACGGGGGGGGCGAGCAGTACTTC
TRBV5-6	NA	TRBJ1-1	NA	CASSIRGLMNTEAFF	TGTGCCAGCAGCATCCGGGGACTAATGAACACTGAAGCTTTCTTT
TRBV6-6	NA	TRBJ1-5	NA	CASSLQGPNQPQHF	TGTGCCAGCAGTTTACAAGGGCCCAATCAGCCCCAGCATTTT
TRBV4-1	NA	TRBJ2-7	TRBD1	CASSQPPGDRGYEQYF	TGCGCCAGCAGCCAACCCCCGGGGGACAGGGGTTACGAGCAGTACTTC
TRBV30	NA	TRBJ1-1	NA	CAWGRTEAFF	TGTGCCTGGGGCCGCACTGAAGCTTTCTTT
TRBV2	few	TRBJ1-3	TRBD1	CASKYGTASGNTIYF	TGTGCCAGCAAGTATGGGACAGCCTCTGGAAACACCATATATTTT
TRBV2	NA	TRBJ2-7	TRBD1	CASAGQGLYEQYF	TGTGCCAGCGCGGGACAGGGGCTCTACGAGCAGTACTTC
TRBV30	NA	TRBJ2-3	NA	CAWSVGGTDTQYF	TGTGCCTGGAGTGTTGGGGGGACAGATACGCAGTATTTT
TRBV7-2	NA	TRBJ2-3	NA	CASSLSVPDTQYF	TGTGCCAGCAGCTTATCAGTCCCAGATACGCAGTATTTT
TRBV7-9	once	TRBJ2-1	NA	CASSQGQYNEQFF	TGTGCCAGCAGCCAAGGACAGTACAATGAGCAGTTCTTC
TRBV5-1	NA	TRBJ2-4	NA	CASSLGEGLAKNIQYF	TGCGCCAGCAGCTTGGGAGAGGGACTAGCCAAAAACATTCAGTACTTC
TRBV6-6	NA	TRBJ1-1	NA	CASISRGGSLNTEAFF	TGTGCCAGCATCTCCCGAGGCGGCTCTTTGAACACTGAAGCTTTCTTT
TRBV30	NA	TRBJ2-2	NA	CAWSEGTGELFF	TGTGCCTGGAGCGAAGGCACCGGGGAGCTGTTTTTT
TRBV11-3	NA	TRBJ2-1	NA	CASSLATSYNEQFF	TGTGCCAGCAGCTTGGCGACTAGCTACAATGAGCAGTTCTTC
TRBV5-6	NA	TRBJ1-4	TRBD1	CASSLLPGQGSEKLFF	TGTGCCAGCAGCTTGTTGCCGGGACAGGGGAGTGAAAAACTGTTTTTT
TRBV19	NA	TRBJ1-2	TRBD1	CASSANRQGNDYTF	TGTGCCAGTAGTGCAAATCGACAGGGTAACGACTACACCTTC
TRBV5-6	NA	TRBJ1-5	NA	CASSLLLRPQHF	TGTGCCAGCAGCTTGCTCCTCAGGCCCCAGCATTTT
TRBV5-1	NA	TRBJ2-5	TRBD2	CASSLSLAGQETQYF	TGCGCCAGCAGCTTGTCACTAGCGGGGCAAGAGACCCAGTACTTC
TRBV6-1	NA	TRBJ1-1	TRBD1	CASRRQGPEAFF	TGTGCCAGCAGGAGACAGGGACCTGAAGCTTTCTTT
TRBV5-1	NA	TRBJ2-7	NA	CASTGTSTYEQYF	TGCGCCAGCACTGGGACCAGCACCTACGAGCAGTACTTC
TRBV5-1	NA	TRBJ2-7	NA	CASSLRRVDHEQYF	TGCGCCAGCAGCTTGAGGCGGGTGGACCACGAGCAGTACTTC
TRBV27	once	TRBJ1-6	NA	CASRQTGRPTF	TGTGCCAGCAGACAAACAGGACGGCCAACCTTT
TRBV9	NA	TRBJ1-5	NA	CASSGSSTNQPQHF	TGTGCCAGCAGCGGGAGCAGTACTAATCAGCCCCAGCATTTT
TRBV10-3	NA	TRBJ1-2	NA	CAISDRQGPVGYTF	TGTGCCATCAGTGACCGGCAGGGGCCCGTGGGCTACACCTTC
TRBV5-4	NA	TRBJ1-5	NA	CASSAGPVSQPQHF	TGTGCCAGCAGCGCCGGACCCGTGTCCCAGCCCCAGCATTTT
TRBV4-1	NA	TRBJ1-4	NA	CASSKEGAREKLFF	TGCGCCAGCAGCAAAGAGGGCGCTAGGGAAAAACTGTTTTTT
TRBV6-5	NA	TRBJ2-7	NA	CASSTPTGEQYF	TGTGCCAGCAGTACCCCCACGGGCGAGCAGTACTTC
TRBV5-4	NA	TRBJ2-1	TRBD1	CASSPGQGQVNEQFF	TGTGCCAGCAGCCCGGGACAGGGTCAGGTGAATGAGCAGTTCTTC
TRBV6-5	few	TRBJ1-5	NA	CASSPALGWPQHF	TGTGCCAGCAGTCCCGCTTTGGGGTGGCCCCAGCATTTT
TRBV28	NA	TRBJ2-4	NA	CASSPYSDNAKNIQYF	TGTGCCAGCAGTCCTTACAGTGATAACGCCAAAAACATTCAGTACTTC
TRBV5-1	NA	TRBJ1-1	TRBD1	CASSLTGGTEAFF	TGCGCCAGCAGCTTGACAGGGGGGACTGAAGCTTTCTTT
TRBV30	NA	TRBJ1-2	TRBD1	CAWRGQGGSYGYTF	TGTGCCTGGAGAGGACAGGGGGGTAGCTATGGCTACACCTTC
TRBV4-2	NA	TRBJ2-7	NA	CASSQAISSSYEQYF	TGTGCCAGCAGCCAAGCAATTTCGAGCTCCTACGAGCAGTACTTC
TRBV2	few	TRBJ2-5	NA	CASRGRQYQETQYF	TGTGCCAGCAGGGGCAGACAGTACCAAGAGACCCAGTACTTC
TRBV29-1	NA	TRBJ2-3	TRBD2	CSVALAGTDTQYF	TGCAGCGTTGCACTAGCGGGCACAGATACGCAGTATTTT
TRBV19	NA	TRBJ2-7	NA	CASSIGSTNYEQYF	TGTGCCAGTAGTATAGGTTCGACTAACTACGAGCAGTACTTC
TRBV5-1	NA	TRBJ2-3	TRBD1	CASSLGGQSTDTQYF	TGCGCCAGCAGCTTGGGGGGACAGAGCACAGATACGCAGTATTTT
TRBV6-6	NA	TRBJ2-7	NA	CAVQPDEQYF	TGTGCCGTCCAGCCCGACGAGCAGTACTTC
TRBV7-9	NA	TRBJ1-5	NA	CASSRGSNQPQHF	TGTGCCAGCAGCCGAGGTAGCAATCAGCCCCAGCATTTT
TRBV7-9	NA	TRBJ2-2	NA	CASSLGTGELFF	TGTGCCAGCAGCTTAGGCACCGGGGAGCTGTTTTTT
TRBV7-2	few	TRBJ1-5	NA	CASSPAVQYYQPQHF	TGTGCCAGCAGCCCAGCCGTGCAGTATTATCAGCCCCAGCATTTT
TRBV12-5	NA	TRBJ1-5	NA	CASATGRGNQPQHF	TGTGCTAGCGCCACAGGGAGGGGCAATCAGCCCCAGCATTTT
TRBV2	once	TRBJ1-5	NA	CASSVGLLNQPQHF	TGTGCCAGCAGTGTGGGACTTCTCAATCAGCCCCAGCATTTT